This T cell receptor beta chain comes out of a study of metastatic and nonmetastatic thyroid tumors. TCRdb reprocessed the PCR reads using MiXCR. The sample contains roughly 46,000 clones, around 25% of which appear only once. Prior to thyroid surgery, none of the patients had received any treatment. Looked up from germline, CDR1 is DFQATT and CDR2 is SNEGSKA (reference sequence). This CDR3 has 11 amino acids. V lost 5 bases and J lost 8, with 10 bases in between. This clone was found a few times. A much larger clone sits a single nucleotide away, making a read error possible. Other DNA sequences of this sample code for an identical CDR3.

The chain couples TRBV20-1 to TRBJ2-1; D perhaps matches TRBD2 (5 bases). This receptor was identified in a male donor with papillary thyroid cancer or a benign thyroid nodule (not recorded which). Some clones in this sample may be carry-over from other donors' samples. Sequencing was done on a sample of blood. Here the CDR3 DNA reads TGCAGTGCTCGGGGTGGACATGAGCAGTTCTTC. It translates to CSARGGHEQFF.